Each of the 22 T cell receptor beta chains below was sequenced from the same sample in a study of blood T cell repertoires in COVID-19. Clones were read by immunoSEQ multiplex PCR, and TCRdb kept only the in-frame ones, dropping some. The table lists about 330,000 clones, more than 85% of them singletons. The sequenced sample consisted of PBMCs or T cells enriched from blood (not recorded which). Every receptor here comes from a woman in her twenties or thirties who had recovered from COVID-19.

The chain is built from TRBV5-6 and TRBJ2-5; D may be TRBD1 (5 bases). This CDR3 contains 14 residues. V was pared by 2 bases and J by 0 bases, with 8 bases between. Germline V gene lookup returns CDR1 SGHDT and CDR2 YYEEEE. CDR3 residues: CASSFQGYQETQYF. DNA for the CDR3: TGTGCCAGCAGCTTTCAGGGCTACCAAGAGACCCAGTACTTC.

This rearrangement joins TRBV28 to TRBJ1-5, with D possibly being TRBD1 (5 bases). This CDR3 is 15 amino acids long. In germline, CDR1 is MDHEN, CDR2 SYDVKM. V was pared by 6 bases and J by 6 bases, with 18 bases between. In nucleotides, the CDR3 is TGTGCCAGCAGCCCTCCCGGGGGTTTGGGTCAGCCCCAGCATTTT. Its translation: CASSPPGGLGQPQHF.

This clone was seen a handful of times. The rearrangement links TRBV14 to TRBJ2-7; D is unclear. The V gene's germline CDR1 is SGHDN and CDR2 FVKESK. V lost 4 bases to trimming and J lost 4 bases, with 20 bases between them. This CDR3 region has 16 residues. CDR3 nucleotides: TGTGCCAGCAGCCCTCATCTGGCTCTTCCCGCTTACGAGCAGTACTTC. Amino acids: CASSPHLALPAYEQYF.

The chain uses TRBV7-2 and TRBJ2-5, with TRBD2 matching over 11 bases. V shed 5 bases and J 3 bases; nucleotides not matched to a gene: 8. Per germline, CDR1 SGHTA and CDR2 FQGNSA. The CDR3 is made up of 16 amino acids. Here the CDR3 DNA reads TGTGCCAGCAGCCGGTCCCTAGCGGGGGGCGAAGAGACCCAGTACTTC. This translates into CASSRSLAGGEETQYF.

This chain connects TRBV5-4 to TRBJ2-7; maybe TRBD2 (5 bases). This CDR3 comprises 15 residues. Trimming took 4 bases from V and 0 from J, leaving 14 bases between them. Germline values: CDR1 SGHNT, CDR2 YYREEE (reference sequence). The CDR3 is CASSVLFGSSYEQYF. The CDR3 DNA follows: TGTGCCAGCAGCGTCCTTTTTGGGAGCTCCTACGAGCAGTACTTC.

The sample holds one count of this clone. The chain joins TRBV28 to TRBJ2-1; D is possibly TRBD1 (5 bases). V dropped 2 bases and J dropped 4 bases, with 9 bases sitting between them. Looked up from germline, CDR1 is MDHEN and CDR2 is SYDVKM. This CDR3 is 14 amino acids long. CDR3 sequence: CASSLTYRYNEQFF. In nucleotides, the CDR3 is TGTGCCAGCAGTTTAACCTACAGGTACAATGAGCAGTTCTTC.

The chain employs TRBV14 and TRBJ2-1, with D perhaps matching TRBD1 (6 bases). V shed 0 bases and J shed 5 bases, with 17 bases lying between them. The CDR3 runs 17 residues. The germline V gene has CDR1 SGHDN and CDR2 FVKESK. The CDR3 coding sequence is TGTGCCAGCAGCCAAGATTTGGCTTGGGACACCCACAATGAGCAGTTCTTC. Amino acid sequence: CASSQDLAWDTHNEQFF. Together with reference TRBV14 and TRBJ2-1, the CDR3 gives the full variable domain: EAGVTQFPSHSVIEKGQTVTLRCDPISGHDNLYWYRRVMGKEIKFLLHFVKESKQDESGMPNNRFLAERTGGTYSTLKVQPAELEDSGVYFCASSQDLAWDTHNEQFFGPGTRLTVL.

The gene calls are TRBV28 and TRBJ2-1; 13 positions match TRBD2. CDR1 and CDR2 (germline): MDHEN, SYDVKM. The CDR3 extends over 17 amino acids. J was trimmed by 4 bases and V by 2 bases; bases with no gene match: 5. The CDR3, as DNA: TGTGCCAGCAGTTTAAGGGAGGGACTAGCGGGATACAATGAGCAGTTCTTC. Encoded protein: CASSLREGLAGYNEQFF.

V gene TRBV28 combines with J gene TRBJ2-6; D remains ambiguous. The germline CDR1 and CDR2 sequences are MDHEN and SYDVKM. Deletions cut 6 bases from V and 1 base from J, with 10 bases between. CDR3 size: 15 residues. In DNA, the CDR3 is TGTGCCAGCAGCTCCTATACGTCTGGGGCCAACGTCCTGACTTTC. Translated, it gives CASSSYTSGANVLTF.

J is TRBJ2-3 and V is TRBV2, with TRBD1 matching 8 bases. Germline trimming cut 7 bases from V and 4 bases from J; bases unmatched to any gene: 4. This CDR3 has 13 residues. Germline V gene sequence: CDR1 SNHLY, CDR2 FYNNEI. The CDR3 sequence is CASTGQGSDTQYF. The CDR3 DNA follows: TGTGCCAGCACCGGACAGGGCTCAGATACGCAGTATTTT.

A word on this clone: One end of the junction fails to match germline, which may point to a read error. The same CDR3 also results from other DNA sequences found in this sample. The chain employs TRBV11-2 and TRBJ2-7; no clear D gene. From germline, CDR1 is SGHAT and CDR2 FQNNGV. CDR3 length equals 14 residues. The DNA for the CDR3 is TGTGCCAGTAGCTTAGATCAGGTCACCTACGAGCAGTACTTC. It encodes CASSLDQVTYEQYF.

V gene TRBV19 combines with J gene TRBJ2-1; 12 bases are shared with TRBD2. Germline CDR1 and CDR2: LNHDA and SQIVND (reference sequence). This CDR3 is built from 15 residues. V lost 5 bases and J lost 7; bases outside the gene matches: 6. The CDR3 bases are TGTGCCAGTAGTCTCCTAGCGGGGGGGCCGAATGAGCAGTTCTTC. Translated: CASSLLAGGPNEQFF.

The chain couples TRBV3-1 (or the pseudogene TRBV3-2) to TRBJ2-7, with D maybe TRBD1 (5 bases). V was cut by 1 base and J by 9 bases, with 10 bases left in between. Germline V gene lookup returns CDR1 LGHDT and CDR2 YNNKEL (reference sequence). The CDR3 has 12 amino acids. The CDR3 DNA reads TGTGCCAGCAGCCAAGGTGGGGCCGTGCAGTACTTC. Translated, it gives CASSQGGAVQYF.

This clone was seen a handful of times. The V gene is TRBV2, the J gene TRBJ1-1, with D possibly TRBD1 on 5 matching bases. V was shortened by 3 bases and J by 7 bases, with 12 bases between the two germline ends. CDR1 is SNHLY, CDR2 FYNNEI, per germline. This CDR3 region has 13 residues. The CDR3 DNA reads TGTGCCAGCAGTGACCGCTGGACAATTGAAGCTTTCTTT. Its translation is CASSDRWTIEAFF.

The chain has TRBV28 and TRBJ2-7, with TRBD2 identical over 11 bases. This CDR3 comprises 15 residues. V trimming: 5 bases; J trimming: 3 bases; junction bases outside the gene matches: 6. Germline V gene sequence: CDR1 MDHEN, CDR2 SYDVKM. The CDR3 nucleotides read TGTGCCAGCAGTCATTTCACTAGCGGGAGCTACGAGCAGTACTTC. As protein: CASSHFTSGSYEQYF.

V is TRBV5-1 and J is TRBJ2-7; tentative D call: TRBD2 (5 bases). The CDR3 has 14 amino acids. CDR1 is SGHRS and CDR2 is YFSETQ in the germline V gene. The V end was cut by 0 bases, the J end by 2 bases, with 9 bases between. The CDR3 DNA is TGCGCCAGCAGCTTGGATGAGGGTGCCTACGAGCAGTACTTC. Its protein product is CASSLDEGAYEQYF.

This rearrangement joins TRBV5-1 to TRBJ2-4, with a tentative D call TRBD1 (7 bases). CDR3 size: 14 residues. Trimming took 3 bases from V and 5 from J, leaving 12 bases between them. Looked up from germline, CDR1 is SGHRS and CDR2 is YFSETQ. The CDR3 sequence is CASSWGDSQNIQYF. In DNA form, the CDR3 reads TGCGCCAGCAGCTGGGGGGACAGTCAAAACATTCAGTACTTC.

J is TRBJ2-2 and V is TRBV6-5; 7 bases map to TRBD1. J was trimmed by 7 bases and V by 6 bases; bases with no gene match: 5. The CDR3 has 13 residues. Germline V CDR1 and CDR2: MNHEY, SVGAGI. CDR3 coding DNA: TGTGCCAGCAGAGAGGGGGCATTCGGGGAGCTGTTTTTT. It encodes CASREGAFGELFF.

V gene TRBV7-3 combines with J gene TRBJ1-2; D gene unclear. The length of the CDR3 is 14 residues. With 5 bases removed from V and 8 bases from J, the gap between germline ends came to 18 bases. CDR1 and CDR2 (germline): SGHTA, FQGTGA. CDR3 in DNA: TGTGCCAGCAGCCCAGAGCGGGGTTTGGGAGGCTACACCTTC. It is translated as CASSPERGLGGYTF.

The genes are TRBV12-2 and TRBJ1-2; the listed D gene, TRBD1, was not tested against the DNA. TRBV12-2 is shown as a pseudogene. The length of the CDR3 is 13 residues. The CDR3 nucleotides read TGTGCAAGTCGCACCCGAGACAGGACCCTGTACACCTTC. This translates into CASRTRDRTLYTF.

The chain combines TRBV14 with TRBJ1-2, with 10 bases that match TRBD1. V lost 3 bases to trimming and J lost 4 bases; unmatched junction nucleotides: 5. Per the germline V gene, CDR1 is SGHDN and CDR2 is FVKESK. This CDR3 has 15 residues. CDR3 in amino acids: CASSQGRDRGYGYTF. The CDR3 bases are TGTGCCAGCAGCCAGGGCCGGGACAGGGGCTATGGCTACACCTTC.

The gene calls are TRBV2 and TRBJ2-7; TRBD1 aligns across 7 bases. CDR3 length: 13 residues. The germline gives CDR1 SNHLY, CDR2 FYNNEI. Trimming took 6 bases from V and 3 from J; bases not matched to a gene: 5. CDR3 amino acids: CASSLGQFYEQYF. CDR3 bases: TGTGCCAGCAGCTTGGGACAGTTCTACGAGCAGTACTTC.